The clone carrying this T cell receptor beta chain was seen more than once but under ten times. Its specificity is unknown. The data were taken from a study of CD8+ T cells in alopecia areata. Specified treatment: oral pan-JAK inhibitor, 5-10 mg twice daily. Investigators isolated RNA and reverse transcribed it into cDNA to act as the sequencing template. Libraries were prepared by immunoSEQ multiplex PCR; TCRdb keeps only in-frame clonotypes and omits some of them. The sample carries 150,000 to 200,000 clones, roughly 60% recorded once. Notes on the study in general: Scalp and blood retained many expanded lesional clones during tofacitinib. Especially in alopecia totalis/universalis, lesional scalp showed greater clonality than normal scalp did.

Trimming took 6 bases from V and 5 from J; bases not matched to a gene: 6. Germline lookup yields CDR1 MDHEN and CDR2 SYDVKM. This CDR3 spans 14 amino acids. The V gene is TRBV28, the J gene TRBJ2-5; 10 bases line up with TRBD1. The clonotype comes from a human donor with alopecia areata. Source: CD4+ T cells sorted from blood, taken at approximately week 50, from a patient treated with tofacitinib. In DNA, the CDR3 is TGTGCCAGCAGACCGGGACAGGGGTGGGAGACCCAGTACTTC. Translating it yields CASRPGQGWETQYF.